This TCR beta chain was sequenced during a study of long-term antiretroviral therapy in people with HIV (dated by TCRdb to between 2021 and 2024). For context, the study as a whole: The earliest samples were collected roughly a decade before the 2015 WHO recommendation for immediate ART, at a time when ART was usually postponed until CD4 counts fell. No cross-contamination during QIAcube processing was shown when test extractions of a monoclonal T-cell line were performed alongside roughly 30 polyclonal samples. A total of 192 cryopreserved PBMC samples were contributed to the cohort by 30 adults with confirmed HIV infection, with samples collected serially over a mean of 6 years (range 1-12). Of the roughly 30 participants with HIV, 10 to 11 were female. A retrospective serial study tested whether ART initiation and durable HIV suppression were associated with changes in peripheral blood TRB repertoire composition and diversity.

The immunoSEQ hsTCRB v3.0 assay was used at survey level resolution to sequence the TRB variable region. The targeted TRB sequencing depth was about 40,000-50,000 T-cell genomes per sample. Pooled TRB libraries were sequenced on an Illumina MiSeq with a v3 150-cycle kit. In the paper's pipeline: Repertoire analysis was run in R within a reproducible Nextflow workflow that covered QC, data transformation and analysis. LymphoSeq2, an R package for exploring AIRR-Seq data, was used to implement custom analyses. A few samples that produced fewer than 5000 total TRB sequences were removed, so some 180 HIV repertoires were analyzed. Among the 188 retained HIV repertoires, around 60 were collected before ART initiation and roughly 130 were collected after ART initiation. Repertoires were downsampled to 5000 TRB nucleotide sequences, and summary statistics were averaged over 100 downsampling iterations. The analysis kept only TRB sequences whose CDR3 regions were at least seven amino acids long. Two measures captured diversity: a Shannon entropy-derived clonality score and the Gini coefficient. In repertoire networks, the top 5000 CDR3 amino acid sequences were linked whenever an edit distance of one separated two sequences. For TRB CDR3 amino acid sequences, antigen specificity groups and MHC restriction were predicted with GLIPH2. To flag known associations with CMV, EBV, HIV or tissue antigens, CDR3 amino acid sequences were compared against VDJdb and McPAS-TCR. Pre-ART, post-ART and control groups were compared with Wilcoxon signed-rank tests and Holm-Bonferroni correction. TCRdb took over this immuneACCESS table, retaining in-frame rearrangements with V and J assigned. Such tables are incomplete; in checked studies, under half of the missing clones stem from an unresolved V gene, and the remainder is unexplained. V and J calls and clone size are copied from that table; D and trimming were computed from the DNA. The sample profile shows 20,000 to 25,000 clones; more than 70% of them were found once. Of the sample, around 3% falls within the top ten clones.

Compared with germline, V lacks 10 bases and J lacks 3 bases; bases without a gene match: 8. The CDR3, cysteine through phenylalanine, is 14 amino acids long. The retained sequence is limited to the CDR3, 42 bases, with the frame set at the first base. Based on the germline V gene, the CDR1 and CDR2 sequences are MDHEN and SYDVKM. Broad study findings and their caveats: Starting ART was linked to a significant rise in TRB diversity, yet even with long-term ART the diversity remained significantly lower than in transplant donor controls. Expanded TRB clones identified before ART initiation dominated the repertoire at all time points, although this dominance fluctuated and declined in many PLHIV after ART. Because PBMC availability was limited, only the TCR beta chain was sequenced, with no alpha chain pairing. Because pre-ART samples had limited cell numbers, unsorted PBMC were profiled rather than sorted CD4+ and CD8+ T cells. No data were available on ART adherence, viral resistance or therapy changes, limiting inferences about post-ART repertoire changes. The samples span the years 2004 to 2017, and the ART regimens used at that time may not be as effective as current regimens. Compared with controls, HIV repertoires had narrower CDR3 length ranges, and the network structure pointed to an antigen-experienced repertoire that shifted only slightly toward naive after ART.

There are a few counts of this clone. Its antigen target is currently unknown. No clone much larger than this one lies a single base away; base qualities are absent. Participants were included only if at least one PBMC sample before ART initiation and at least two post-ART samples were available. Every participant with HIV received treatment in the United States of America. Before DNA extraction, cryopreserved samples containing about 1-11 million PBMC were thawed and washed. At the time of the earliest PBMC sample, participants with HIV were aged between about 20 and 54 years. PBMC samples from each participant spanned 1-4 timepoints before ART initiation and 2-8 timepoints after ART initiation, with a median of 7 samples. For every participant, serial HIV viral load, CD4+ T-cell count, ART history and demographic data were obtained. A Qiagen kit on a QIAcube was used to extract genomic DNA from unsorted PBMC, with samples processed in batches of 12.

The TCR originated in a woman aged 45-65 years with HIV. Here the chain combines TRBV28 and TRBJ2-7, with TRBD2 identical over 11 junction bases. The input for sequencing was unsorted PBMCs, taken approximately 2.6 years after starting antiretroviral therapy. The sequence in DNA is TGTGCCACCGAATCGACTAGCGGGAACTACGAGCAGTACTTC. Its coded protein is CATESTSGNYEQYF. When the CDR3 is completed using the reference TRBV28 and TRBJ2-7 genes on either side, the full variable domain is DVKVTQSSRYLVKRTGEKVFLECVQDMDHENMFWYRQDPGLGLRLIYFSYDVKMKEKGDIPEGYSVSREKKERFSLILESASTNQTSMYLCATESTSGNYEQYFGPGTRLTVT.